The 6 T cell receptor beta chains given below trace back to one sample, sequenced in a study of tumor-infiltrating lymphocytes in localized non-small cell lung cancer. The repertoire was sequenced with immunoSEQ multiplex PCR; TCRdb's copy has only in-frame clones and lacks some. The profile shows over 7,500 clones, 72% of them singletons. Source material: lung tumor tissue. The origin of the receptors is a human donor with non-small cell lung cancer.

This clone turned up a few times. This chain links TRBV2 with TRBJ2-7; 8 positions agree with TRBD1. The CDR3 runs to 12 residues. The J segment lost 7 bases and the V segment lost 5 bases, leaving 4 bases of the junction unmatched. The germline V gene has CDR1 SNHLY and CDR2 FYNNEI. The CDR3 coding sequence is TGTGCCAGCAGTCAGGGGGCTGGTGAGCAGTACTTC. The encoded protein is CASSQGAGEQYF. Full variable domain (missing parts from reference TRBV2 and TRBJ2-7): EPEVTQTPSHQVTQMGQEVILRCVPISNHLYFYWYRQILGQKVEFLVSFYNNEISEKSEIFDDQFSVERPDGSNFTLKIRSTKLEDSAMYFCASSQGAGEQYFGPGTRLTVT.

This clone was seen more than once but under ten times. The chain combines TRBV30 with TRBJ1-1, with D unclear. Trimming removed 1 base at V and 8 bases at J, with 8 bases between. The CDR3 is made up of 11 amino acids. Germline CDR1 and CDR2: GTSNPN and SVGIG (reference sequence). The CDR3 region is CAWSELQEAFF. The CDR3 DNA is TGTGCCTGGAGTGAACTACAAGAAGCTTTCTTT.

This clone was seen only a few times. The genes are TRBV4-1 and TRBJ1-1; 7 nucleotides match TRBD1. Losses at the gene ends were 6 bases for V and 6 bases for J; bases not matched to a gene: 13. CDR1 is MGHRA, CDR2 YSYEKL, per germline. CDR3 length: 15 residues. CDR3 DNA: TGCGCCAGCAGGCCCCTGGGCAGGGGGTTGGCTGAAGCTTTCTTT. Protein sequence: CASRPLGRGLAEAFF.

CDR3 loop: CSVVGSFYGYTF. The CDR3 coding sequence is TGCAGCGTTGTTGGCAGCTTCTATGGCTACACCTTC. V is TRBV29-1 and J is TRBJ1-2, with D unclear. Germline CDR1 SQVTM, CDR2 ANQGSEA. The CDR3 sequence is 12 residues long. V was clipped by 4 bases and J by 4 bases, with 10 bases between them. Looking up the rest from reference TRBV29-1 and TRBJ1-2 gives the full variable domain: SAVISQKPSRDICQRGTSLTIQCQVDSQVTMMFWYRQQPGQSLTLIATANQGSEATYESGFVIDKFPISRPNLTFSTLTVSNMSPEDSSIYLCSVVGSFYGYTFGSGTRLTVV.

The chain uses TRBV6-6 and TRBJ1-1; 7 positions agree with TRBD1. The germline V gene has CDR1 MNHNY and CDR2 SVGAGI (reference sequence). CDR3 size: 12 residues. With V trimmed by 5 bases and J by 11 bases, 8 bases remained unmatched. CDR3 sequence: CASSPTGDGAFF. The CDR3, as DNA: TGTGCCAGCAGTCCTACAGGGGACGGTGCTTTCTTT.

The genes are TRBV27 and TRBJ2-1; TRBD2 is a possible D gene (7 bases). Germline assignment: CDR1 MNHEY and CDR2 SMNVEV (reference sequence). The CDR3 totals 16 residues. Trimming removed 3 bases from V and 7 bases from J, with 19 bases in between. In DNA form, the CDR3 reads TGTGCCAGCAGTTTTCTCGGGGGGCTAAGTGGTAATGAGCAGTTCTTC. Its translation: CASSFLGGLSGNEQFF.